This T cell receptor beta chain comes out of a study of blood T cell repertoires in COVID-19. Study background: COVID-19 samples, acute and convalescent, were from the United States, Italy and Spain. Sources were T cells, B-cell-depleted T cells, or PBMCs; the material itself was cDNA or gDNA.

As processed by the authors: Nucleated cell counts were estimated from reference gene primer amplification. Measured with immunoSEQ multiplex PCR; TCRdb has only the in-frame clones, and not every one. That table is the source of V, J and clone size, and D and trimming were worked out from the DNA. The data contain some 230,000 clones, around 80% of them seen just once; the ten biggest clones take up roughly 15%. This CDR3 has 12 residues. The germline V gene has CDR1 MDHEN and CDR2 SYDVKM. Trimming cost V 2 bases and J 5 bases, with 6 bases left between them. Enrollees, 18 to 89 years old, lived in 24 US areas. This clone has just a few counts.

The rearrangement joins TRBV28 to TRBJ1-2, with unresolved D. The sequence came from a man between 40 and 49 years old who had recovered from COVID-19. The specimen was PBMCs or T cells enriched from blood (not recorded which). In DNA form, the CDR3 reads TGTGCCAGCAGTTTAAACAGATATGGCTACACCTTC. Translation gives CASSLNRYGYTF.